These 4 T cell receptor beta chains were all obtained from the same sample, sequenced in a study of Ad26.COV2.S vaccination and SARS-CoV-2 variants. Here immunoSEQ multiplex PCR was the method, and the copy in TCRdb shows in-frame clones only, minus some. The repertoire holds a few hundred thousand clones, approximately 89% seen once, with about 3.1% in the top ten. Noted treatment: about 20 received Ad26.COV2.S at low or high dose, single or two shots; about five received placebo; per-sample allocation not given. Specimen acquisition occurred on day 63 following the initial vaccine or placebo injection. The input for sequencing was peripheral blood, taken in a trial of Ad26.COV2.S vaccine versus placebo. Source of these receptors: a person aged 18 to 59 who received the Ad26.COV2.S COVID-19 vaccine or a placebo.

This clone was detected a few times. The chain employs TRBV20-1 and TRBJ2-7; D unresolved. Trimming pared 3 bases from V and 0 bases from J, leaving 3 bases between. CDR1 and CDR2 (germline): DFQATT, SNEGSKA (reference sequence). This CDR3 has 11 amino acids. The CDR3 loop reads CSASGSYEQYF. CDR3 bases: TGCAGTGCTAGTGGCTCCTACGAGCAGTACTTC.

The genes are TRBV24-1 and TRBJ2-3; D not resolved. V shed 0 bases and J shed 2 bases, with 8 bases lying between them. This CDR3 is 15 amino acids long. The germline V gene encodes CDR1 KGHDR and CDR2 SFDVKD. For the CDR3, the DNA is TGTGCCACCAGTGATTTGGGCGGCCTCACAGATACGCAGTATTTT. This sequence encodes CATSDLGGLTDTQYF.

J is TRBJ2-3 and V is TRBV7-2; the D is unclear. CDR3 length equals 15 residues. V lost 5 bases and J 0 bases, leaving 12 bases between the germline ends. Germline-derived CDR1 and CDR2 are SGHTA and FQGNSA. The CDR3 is CASSPRAGSTDTQYF. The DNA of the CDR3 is TGTGCCAGCAGCCCACGGGCTGGTAGCACAGATACGCAGTATTTT.

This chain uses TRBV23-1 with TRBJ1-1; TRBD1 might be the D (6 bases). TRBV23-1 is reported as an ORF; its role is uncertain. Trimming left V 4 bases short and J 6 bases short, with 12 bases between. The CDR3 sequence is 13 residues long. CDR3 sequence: CASSPQGGAEAFF. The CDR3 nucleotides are TGCGCCAGCAGTCCACAGGGTGGGGCTGAAGCTTTCTTT.